This TCR beta chain comes out of a study of shared clonotypes between healthy human individuals (TCRdb year 2020). A note on the overall study: The cohort included three men and a couple of women between 18 and 49 years of age. Per donor, three plates each were used for CD4 naive and CD4 memory, two for CD8 naive, and one for CD8 memory. The study deeply sequenced blood TCR repertoires of about 5 healthy adults to estimate repertoire size and the extent of clonotype sharing between individuals. To increase sequencing depth and limit assay-specific biases, TCR repertoire library preparation and sequencing were carried out by different laboratories using diverse techniques. Each donor's leukapheresis produced roughly between roughly 0.85 and 10 billion PBMCs. Findings and caveats that apply to the study as a whole: Naive subsets generally had larger estimated clonotype richness than memory subsets did. Because the study included only a small number of donors, the genetic and exposure-history diversity represented was limited. When a few donors were compared, the shared fraction of clonotypes was roughly 4.8% for naive CD4, 3.5% for naive CD8, 2.3% for memory CD4, and about 0.36% for memory CD8. Rarefaction of sorted-subset datasets indicated incomplete sequencing despite the large sequencing depth. Higher generation probabilities were observed for clonotypes shared by all four sorted-subset donors than for non-shared clonotypes. Pairwise subsampling led to the expectation that sequencing depth would affect the degree of clonotype sharing among donors. Sampling was limited to blood, and TCR repertoires in tissue likely differ from TCR repertoires in blood.

A remark on this clone: What this receptor recognizes is not known. The sample holds no much larger clone one base away, and base qualities are not on file.

Using the deep immunoSEQ assay, TCR CDR3 regions were amplified from genomic DNA by multiplex PCR. Extracted genomic DNA from each cell subset was spread evenly across all wells of several immunoSEQ 96-well plates, with each plate serving as a replicate. For sorted subsets, each replicate PCR was loaded with 200 to 250 ng genomic DNA, equivalent to 25,000 to 35,000 T cell genomes. Purified libraries were measured with a Qubit 3.0 fluorometer, size-checked on a Bioanalyzer 2100, and measured again with the KAPA Library Quantification kit. Every immunoSEQ 96-well plate was sequenced on a dedicated single-read 150-cycle Illumina NextSeq 550 flow cell. As for the authors' bioinformatics: Because the immunoSEQ output included only junctional sequences and no quality scores, the filtering could not be the same as the filtering used for full-length reads. To assign V/J genes and CDR3, sequences were annotated using PyIR, a Python wrapper for IgBLAST v1.9, with IMGT germline references. Reads with weak V/J assignments (E-value above 1e-6), missing CDR3, stop codons, out-of-frame junctions, or ambiguous translated residues were removed. V3J clonotypes were defined by identical inferred V gene, J gene, and CDR3 amino acid sequence. The percentage overlap between two repertoires was calculated by dividing the number of shared unique clonotypes by the size of the smaller repertoire. Richness of each repertoire was evaluated using RTK rarefaction, the Chao1 estimator, and Recon v2.1 estimates of unobserved clonotypes. Generation probabilities for all TCRbeta clonotypes obtained by the gDNA method from several donors were computed using OLGA. The source is immuneACCESS, and TCRdb retained only in-frame sequences with V and J called. Part of the clones is not carried over; for the studies checked, unresolved V genes explain less than half of this, and the remainder is unexplained. V and J calls and clone size are copied from that table; D and trimming were computed from the DNA. Present in this sample are 2 million to 2.5 million clones, approximately 95% of which were seen just once. Together, the top ten hold under 0.45% of the sample.

Including cysteine and phenylalanine, the CDR3 has 15 amino acids. CDR3 DNA is the only sequence kept; it has 45 bases, read in frame from the first base. The trim is 6 bases for V and 0 bases for J, with a gap of 13 bases between the germline ends. CDR1 and CDR2 are read off the germline V gene as MNHEY and SVGAGI. The donors were healthy, HIV-negative adults who had no recently reported acute infections or vaccinations. All donors were Caucasian adults living in Nashville, Tennessee, USA. Magnetic negative selection was used to enrich CD4+ T cells, after which naive cells were positively selected on CD45RA and the negative fraction became the memory subset. After blood collection by leukapheresis, PBMCs were isolated using Ficoll-Histopaque density gradient centrifugation and then cryopreserved in the vapor phase of liquid nitrogen. Purity and quantity of every magnetically sorted T cell population were checked by analytical flow cytometry. From each sorted fraction, genomic DNA was isolated and quantified by UV absorbance on a Nanodrop 2000c.

The sequence is built from TRBV6-5 and TRBJ2-3, with TRBD2 as a weak D call on 5 bases. The sequence derives from a young man in good health. Some clones in this sample may be carry-over from other donors' samples. Sequencing was done on a sample of naive CD4+ T cells from PBMCs. The meaning of the sample's cell subset or site label: CD45RA+ positively selected. The DNA reads as follows: TGTGCCAGCAGCCCCGACGGGGTCAGCACAGATACGCAGTATTTT. It translates as CASSPDGVSTDTQYF.